What follows describes a single TCR beta chain. CDR1 is MDHEN, CDR2 SYDVKM, per germline. Trimming left V 7 bases short and J 3 bases short, with 21 bases between. CDR3 length: 16 amino acids. The sample belongs to a study of T cell changes during pregnancy in multiple sclerosis. The repertoire was sequenced with immunoSEQ multiplex PCR; TCRdb's copy has only in-frame clones and lacks some. The table has approximately 92,000 clones, roughly 90% seen once. Specimen: peripheral blood, collected in the first trimester of pregnancy. The sequence was collected from a female donor with multiple sclerosis, enrolled in a pregnancy study. The J gene is TRBJ1-2, the V gene TRBV28; D is uncertain. CDR3 residues: CASNSHSLGFYYGYTF. CDR3 sequence (DNA): TGTGCCAGCAACTCTCATTCCCTGGGCTTTTACTATGGCTACACCTTC.